This T cell receptor beta chain was captured in a study of blood T cells in healthy people across ages. Study as a whole: The capture of about one barcoded beta molecule per two T cells was achieved by template switching. Study observations and caveats: Older age went with lower TCR beta diversity per million T cells, in a roughly linear way. Estimated diversity across one million T cells was deemed an underestimate.

A second 7 to 11 cycle PCR used barcoded and J-beta primers. From each sample, at least 2.5 million paired-end reads containing CDR3 were obtained. TCRdb ran MiXCR on the 5' RACE reads and lists one entry per CDR3 protein. The data show roughly 1,500,000 distinct CDR3 sequences, 42% seen once. A few counts support this clonotype. What it binds is unknown. Specimen: blood. This TCR was recovered from a woman between 18 and 29 years old in good health.

CDR3 DNA: TGTGCCAGCAGCGACCCCCCTAGTGGGAGGGCGCAGTATTTT. It translates to CASSDPPSGRAQYF. This rearrangement joins TRBV9 to TRBJ2-3; 7 nucleotides agree with TRBD2. Germline V gene lookup returns CDR1 SGDLS and CDR2 YYNGEE. The ends lost 3 bases at V and 10 bases at J; junction bases unmatched: 11. The CDR3 runs 14 residues.